This TCR beta chain comes out of a study of shared clonotypes between healthy human individuals. Sorted subsets were amplified in replicate PCRs using 200 to 250 ng DNA, about 30,000 T cell genomes. Only in-frame clones appear in the TCRdb table, and some are missing; sequencing was by immunoSEQ multiplex PCR. The table includes about 1.4 million clones, around 97% detected once. To note about this clone: Its specificity is not known.

Germline-derived CDR1 and CDR2 are ENHRY and SYGVKD. The CDR3 consists of 16 residues. V was clipped by 2 bases and J by 0 bases, with 11 bases between them. Regarding the study as a whole: Rarefaction indicated that sorted-subset sequencing remained incomplete although depth was large. Only blood was sampled; tissue repertoires likely differ.

Sequencing was done on a sample of naive CD4+ T cells sorted from blood. The subset was: CD45RA+ positively selected. The gene calls are TRBV10-3 and TRBJ1-3; tentatively, D is TRBD1 (5 bases). This TCR derives from a man aged 30 to 39 in good health. In DNA form, the CDR3 reads TGTGCCATCAGTGAGGCCACAGGCCTCTCTGGAAACACCATATATTTT. Translating gives CAISEATGLSGNTIYF.